The rows below give T cell receptor beta chains drawn from one sample of a study of technical replicates of blood from a handful of donors. Profiling relied on immunoSEQ multiplex PCR, and the TCRdb table lists in-frame clones only, not all of them. The sample has tens of thousands of clones, roughly 90% seen once. The sample was PBMCs. The origin of the receptors is a human donor in good health. Some clones in this sample may be carry-over from other donors' samples. Each CDR3 is given with its conserved first and last residue. The D gene is left open where the match is weak. Size is omitted from some rows. Given values are once, few, many or a class for expanded clones.

j_call d_call v_call clone_size cdr3_aa cdr3_nt
TRBJ2-1 NA TRBV2 NA CASSEARGGLLYEQFF TGTGCCAGCAGTGAAGCGAGAGGAGGGCTCCTCTATGAGCAGTTCTTC
TRBJ1-2 TRBD1 TRBV7-2 NA CASSSGTGQRSGYTF TGTGCCAGCAGCTCGGGGACAGGGCAGAGGTCTGGCTACACCTTC
TRBJ2-1 NA TRBV2 NA CASSPTGAQGGEQFF TGTGCCAGCAGTCCCACTGGGGCCCAAGGGGGTGAGCAGTTCTTC
TRBJ2-2 NA TRBV4-2 NA CASSQLAEPNTGELFF TGTGCCAGCAGCCAGTTAGCGGAGCCGAACACCGGGGAGCTGTTTTTT
TRBJ2-1 NA TRBV7-2 NA CASRKPQGDYNEQFF TGTGCCAGCAGGAAACCACAGGGTGACTACAATGAGCAGTTCTTC
TRBJ2-1 TRBD2 TRBV30 NA CAWQYGLAGSYNEQFF TGTGCCTGGCAATACGGACTAGCGGGCTCCTACAATGAGCAGTTCTTC
TRBJ1-4 TRBD1 TRBV10-3 NA CAISERQGNEKLFF TGTGCCATCAGTGAGAGACAGGGGAATGAAAAACTGTTTTTT
TRBJ1-4 TRBD1 TRBV5-1 NA CASGQGATNEKLFF TGCGCCAGCGGACAGGGAGCAACTAATGAAAAACTGTTTTTT
TRBJ2-4 NA TRBV20-1 NA CSVGVENIQYF TGCAGTGTGGGAGTTGAAAACATTCAGTACTTC
TRBJ2-1 TRBD2 TRBV7-3 few CASSLAGGRNDNEQFF TGTGCCAGCAGCTTAGCGGGGGGCCGAAACGACAATGAGCAGTTCTTC
TRBJ2-3 TRBD1 TRBV5-1 NA CASSRQGSIDTQYF TGCGCCAGCAGTCGACAGGGGTCCATCGATACGCAGTATTTT
TRBJ1-1 NA TRBV7-9 NA CASSLVQGAGTEAFF TGTGCCAGCAGCTTAGTCCAGGGTGCGGGGACTGAAGCTTTCTTT